This record looks at one T cell receptor (beta chain) sequence and its context. Antigen unknown. With a J-beta primer mix and a sample-barcoded 5' primer, a second PCR ran about 6 to 11 cycles. TCRdb fed the 5' RACE reads into MiXCR, producing one record per CDR3 protein. The data show over a million distinct CDR3 sequences, with 35% to 45% seen just once and 7.9% held by the top ten. Trimming removed 8 bases from V and 0 bases from J; junction bases left unmatched: 11. This CDR3 comprises 16 residues. The germline CDR1 and CDR2 sequences are SEHNR and FQNEAQ (reference sequence). The sample is drawn from a study of blood T cells in healthy people across ages. Study-level points and caveats: Unsorted PBMC material precluded a definitive naive versus antigen-experienced comparison.

Each sample provided at least 5.5 micrograms of extracted total RNA. The chain employs TRBV7-9 and TRBJ2-5; the match to TRBD2 covers 8 bases. Sequencing was carried out using blood. This receptor was obtained from a woman younger than 35 in good health. CDR3 amino acids: CASENLAGGDQETQYF. The CDR3 region has the DNA TGTGCCAGCGAGAATTTGGCGGGGGGCGACCAAGAGACCCAGTACTTC.